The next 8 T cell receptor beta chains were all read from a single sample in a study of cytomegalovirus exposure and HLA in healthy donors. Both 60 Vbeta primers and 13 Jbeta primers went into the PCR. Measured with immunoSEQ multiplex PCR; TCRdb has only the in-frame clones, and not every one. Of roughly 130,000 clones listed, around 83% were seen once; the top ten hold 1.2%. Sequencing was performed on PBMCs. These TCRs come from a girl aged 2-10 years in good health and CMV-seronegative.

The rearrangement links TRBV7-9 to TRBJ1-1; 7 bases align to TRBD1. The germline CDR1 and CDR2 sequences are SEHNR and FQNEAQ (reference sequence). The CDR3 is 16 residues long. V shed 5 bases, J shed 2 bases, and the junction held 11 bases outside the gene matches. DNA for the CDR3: TGTGCCAGCAGCCCATTAAGTACAGGGGCCAACACTGAAGCTTTCTTT. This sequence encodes CASSPLSTGANTEAFF.

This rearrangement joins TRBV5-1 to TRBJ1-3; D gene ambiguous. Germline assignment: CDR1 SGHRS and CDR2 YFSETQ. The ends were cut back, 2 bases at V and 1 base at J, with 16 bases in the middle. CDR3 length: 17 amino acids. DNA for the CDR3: TGCGCCAGCAGCTTAGCGGGATATCAAGGGTCTGGAAACACCATATATTTT. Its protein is CASSLAGYQGSGNTIYF.

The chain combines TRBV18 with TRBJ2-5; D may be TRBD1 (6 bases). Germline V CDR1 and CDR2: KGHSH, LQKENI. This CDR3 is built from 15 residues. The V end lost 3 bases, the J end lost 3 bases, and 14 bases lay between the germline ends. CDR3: CASSPRRTVKETQYF. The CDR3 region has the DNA TGTGCCAGCTCACCTCGGCGGACAGTAAAAGAGACCCAGTACTTC.

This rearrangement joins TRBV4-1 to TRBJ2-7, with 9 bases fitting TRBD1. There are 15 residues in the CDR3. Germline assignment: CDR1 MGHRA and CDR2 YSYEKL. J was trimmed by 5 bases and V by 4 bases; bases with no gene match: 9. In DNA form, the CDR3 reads TGCGCCAGCAGCCTGTCCCGGGACAGGGTCCACGAGCAGTACTTC. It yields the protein CASSLSRDRVHEQYF.

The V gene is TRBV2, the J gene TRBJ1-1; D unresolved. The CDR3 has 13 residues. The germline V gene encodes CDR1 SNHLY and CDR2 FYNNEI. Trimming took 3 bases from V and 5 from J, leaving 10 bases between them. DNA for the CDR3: TGTGCCAGCAGTGAGGAGGGAAGGACTGAAGCTTTCTTT. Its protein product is CASSEEGRTEAFF.

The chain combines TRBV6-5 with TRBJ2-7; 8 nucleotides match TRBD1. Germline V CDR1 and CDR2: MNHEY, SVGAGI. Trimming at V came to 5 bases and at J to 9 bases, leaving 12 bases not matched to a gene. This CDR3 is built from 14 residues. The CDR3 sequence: CASSRGQGSHGQYF. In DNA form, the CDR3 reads TGTGCCAGCAGTAGAGGACAGGGCTCCCACGGGCAGTACTTC.

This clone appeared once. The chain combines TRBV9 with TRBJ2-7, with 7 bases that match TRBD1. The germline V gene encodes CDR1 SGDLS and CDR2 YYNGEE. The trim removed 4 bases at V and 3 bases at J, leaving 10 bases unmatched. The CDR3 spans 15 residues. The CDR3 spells CASSPIPGQIYEQYF. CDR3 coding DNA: TGTGCCAGCAGCCCTATCCCGGGACAGATCTACGAGCAGTACTTC.

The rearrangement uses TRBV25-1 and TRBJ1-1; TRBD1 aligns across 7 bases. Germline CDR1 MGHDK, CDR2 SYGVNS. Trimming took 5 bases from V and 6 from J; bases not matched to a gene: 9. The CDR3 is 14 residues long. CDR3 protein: CASSSDRASAEAFF. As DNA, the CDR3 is TGTGCCAGCAGTTCAGACAGGGCTTCAGCTGAAGCTTTCTTT.